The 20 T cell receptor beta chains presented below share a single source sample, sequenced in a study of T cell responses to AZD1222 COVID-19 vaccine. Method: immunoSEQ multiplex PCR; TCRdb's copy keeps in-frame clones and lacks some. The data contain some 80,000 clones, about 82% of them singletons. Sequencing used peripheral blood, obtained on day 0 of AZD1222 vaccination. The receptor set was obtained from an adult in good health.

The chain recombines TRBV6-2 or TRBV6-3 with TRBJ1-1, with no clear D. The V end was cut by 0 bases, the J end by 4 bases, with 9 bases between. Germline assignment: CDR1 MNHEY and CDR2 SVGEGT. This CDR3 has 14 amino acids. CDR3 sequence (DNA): TGTGCCAGCAGTTACTCGAACTTCCCCACTGAAGCTTTCTTT. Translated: CASSYSNFPTEAFF.

CDR3 region: CASSLTIGGNTIYF. The CDR3 region has the DNA TGCGCCAGCAGCTTGACGATAGGTGGAAACACCATATATTTT. The chain couples TRBV5-1 to TRBJ1-3; D is unclear. CDR1 SGHRS and CDR2 YFSETQ come from the germline V gene. The CDR3 totals 14 residues. V lost 1 base and J lost 3, with 8 bases in between. The full variable domain, its missing parts supplied by reference TRBV5-1 and TRBJ1-3, is KAGVTQTPRYLIKTRGQQVTLSCSPISGHRSVSWYQQTPGQGLQFLFEYFSETQRNKGNFPGRFSGRQFSNSRSEMNVSTLELGDSALYLCASSLTIGGNTIYFGEGSWLTVV.

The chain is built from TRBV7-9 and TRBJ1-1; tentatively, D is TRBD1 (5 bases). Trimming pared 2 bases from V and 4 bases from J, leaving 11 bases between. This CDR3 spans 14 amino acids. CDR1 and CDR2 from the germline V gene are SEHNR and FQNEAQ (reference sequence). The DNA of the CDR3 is TGTGCCAGCAGCTTAACCGGGGGGACCACTGAAGCTTTCTTT. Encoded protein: CASSLTGGTTEAFF.

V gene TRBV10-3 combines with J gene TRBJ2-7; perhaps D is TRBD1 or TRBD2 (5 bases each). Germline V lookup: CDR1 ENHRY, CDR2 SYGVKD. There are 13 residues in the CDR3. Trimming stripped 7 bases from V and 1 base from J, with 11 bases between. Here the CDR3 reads CAINRDGSYEQYF. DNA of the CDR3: TGTGCCATCAATAGGGACGGTTCCTACGAGCAGTACTTC.

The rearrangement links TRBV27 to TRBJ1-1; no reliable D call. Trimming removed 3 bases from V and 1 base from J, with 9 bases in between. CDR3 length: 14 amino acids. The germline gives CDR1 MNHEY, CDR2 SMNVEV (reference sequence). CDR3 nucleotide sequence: TGTGCCAGCAGTTTTCTGGGCGGGAACACTGAAGCTTTCTTT. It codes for CASSFLGGNTEAFF.

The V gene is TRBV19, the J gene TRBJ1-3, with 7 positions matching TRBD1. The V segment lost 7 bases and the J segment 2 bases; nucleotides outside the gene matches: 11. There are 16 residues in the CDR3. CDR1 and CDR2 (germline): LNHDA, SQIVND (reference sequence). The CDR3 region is CASTLGQALAGNTIYF. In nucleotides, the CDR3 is TGTGCCAGTACTCTAGGACAGGCACTCGCTGGAAACACCATATATTTT.

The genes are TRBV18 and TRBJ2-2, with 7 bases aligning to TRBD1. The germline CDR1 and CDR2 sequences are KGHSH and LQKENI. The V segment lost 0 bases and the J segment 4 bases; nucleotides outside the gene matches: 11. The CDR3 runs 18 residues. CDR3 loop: CASSPPSMRQGRTGELFF. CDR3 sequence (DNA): TGTGCCAGCTCACCACCCTCGATGAGACAGGGACGCACCGGGGAGCTGTTTTTT.

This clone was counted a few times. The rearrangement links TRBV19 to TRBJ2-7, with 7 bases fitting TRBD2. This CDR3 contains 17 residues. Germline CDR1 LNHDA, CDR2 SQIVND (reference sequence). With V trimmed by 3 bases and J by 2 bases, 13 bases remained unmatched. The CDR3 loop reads CASSISGRSGSTYEQYF. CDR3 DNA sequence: TGTGCCAGTAGTATCTCTGGGCGTAGCGGGTCCACCTACGAGCAGTACTTC. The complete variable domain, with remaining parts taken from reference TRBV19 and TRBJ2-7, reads DGGITQSPKYLFRKEGQNVTLSCEQNLNHDAMYWYRQDPGQGLRLIYYSQIVNDFQKGDIAEGYSVSREKKESFPLTVTSAQKNPTAFYLCASSISGRSGSTYEQYFGPGTRLTVT.

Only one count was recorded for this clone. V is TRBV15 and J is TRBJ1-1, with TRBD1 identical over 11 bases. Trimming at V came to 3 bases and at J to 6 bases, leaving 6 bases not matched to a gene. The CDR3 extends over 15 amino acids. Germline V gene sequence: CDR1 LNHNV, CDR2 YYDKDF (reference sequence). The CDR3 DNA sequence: TGTGCCACCAGCAGGGACAGGGGGCTAGGTGCTGAAGCTTTCTTT. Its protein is CATSRDRGLGAEAFF. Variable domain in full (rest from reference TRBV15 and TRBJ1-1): DAMVIQNPRYQVTQFGKPVTLSCSQTLNHNVMYWYQQKSSQAPKLLFHYYDKDFNNEADTPDNFQSRRPNTSFCFLDIRSPGLGDTAMYLCATSRDRGLGAEAFFGQGTRLTVV.

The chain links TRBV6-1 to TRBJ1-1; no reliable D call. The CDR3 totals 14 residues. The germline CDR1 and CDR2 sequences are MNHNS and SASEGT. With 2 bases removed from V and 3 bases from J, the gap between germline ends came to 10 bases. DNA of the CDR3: TGTGCCAGCAGTGAAAAAGGGCCCCACACTGAAGCTTTCTTT. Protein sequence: CASSEKGPHTEAFF.

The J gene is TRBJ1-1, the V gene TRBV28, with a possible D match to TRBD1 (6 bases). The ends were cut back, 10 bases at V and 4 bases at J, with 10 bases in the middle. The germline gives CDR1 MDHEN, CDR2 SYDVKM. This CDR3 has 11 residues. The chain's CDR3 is CAILGGTEAFF. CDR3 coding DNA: TGTGCCATCCTAGGGGGCACTGAAGCTTTCTTT. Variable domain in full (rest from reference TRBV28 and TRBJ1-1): DVKVTQSSRYLVKRTGEKVFLECVQDMDHENMFWYRQDPGLGLRLIYFSYDVKMKEKGDIPEGYSVSREKKERFSLILESASTNQTSMYLCAILGGTEAFFGQGTRLTVV.

The CDR3 DNA sequence: TGTGCCAGCTCCTCCGACCCCTCCAGTAGCGGGCCCAACCGGGAGCTGTTTTTT. Residues: CASSSDPSSSGPNRELFF. The genes are TRBV7-8 and TRBJ2-2, with 7 bases fitting TRBD2. Trimming at V came to 8 bases and at J to 9 bases, leaving 24 bases not matched to a gene. This CDR3 spans 18 amino acids. The germline V gene encodes CDR1 SGHVS and CDR2 FQNEAQ.

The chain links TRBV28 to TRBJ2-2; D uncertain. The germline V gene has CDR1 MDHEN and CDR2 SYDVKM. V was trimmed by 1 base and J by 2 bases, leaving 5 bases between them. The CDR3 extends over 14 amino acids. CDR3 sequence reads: CASSLYSNTGELFF. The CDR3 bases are TGTGCCAGCAGTTTATACTCAAACACCGGGGAGCTGTTTTTT.

The CDR3 sequence is CASSLVRGHSAPAEAFF. CDR3 sequence (DNA): TGTGCCAGCAGTTTAGTCAGGGGGCATTCCGCCCCCGCTGAAGCTTTCTTT. This chain connects TRBV27 to TRBJ1-1; 8 bases agree with TRBD1. Germline CDR1 and CDR2: MNHEY and SMNVEV (reference sequence). V lost 2 bases and J lost 6; bases outside the gene matches: 14. The CDR3 contains 17 residues.

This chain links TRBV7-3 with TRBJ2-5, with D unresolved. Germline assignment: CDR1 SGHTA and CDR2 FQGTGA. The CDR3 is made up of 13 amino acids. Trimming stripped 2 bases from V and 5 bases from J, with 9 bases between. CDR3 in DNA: TGTGCCAGCAGCTTACAGTTCCCGGAGACCCAGTACTTC. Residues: CASSLQFPETQYF.

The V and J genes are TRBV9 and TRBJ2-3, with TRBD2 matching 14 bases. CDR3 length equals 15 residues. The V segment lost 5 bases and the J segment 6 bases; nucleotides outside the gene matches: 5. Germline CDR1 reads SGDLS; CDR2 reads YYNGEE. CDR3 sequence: CASSARLAGGDTQYF. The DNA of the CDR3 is TGTGCCAGCAGTGCCCGACTAGCGGGGGGGGATACGCAGTATTTT.

The CDR3 DNA is TGTGCCAGTAGTATGATGGGGGACTCCTACGAGCAGTACTTC. Its protein product is CASSMMGDSYEQYF. The chain links TRBV19 to TRBJ2-7; the D gene could be TRBD1 or TRBD2 (5 bases each). With 3 bases removed from V and 0 bases from J, the gap between germline ends came to 9 bases. The CDR3 has 14 amino acids. CDR1 LNHDA and CDR2 SQIVND come from the germline V gene (reference sequence).

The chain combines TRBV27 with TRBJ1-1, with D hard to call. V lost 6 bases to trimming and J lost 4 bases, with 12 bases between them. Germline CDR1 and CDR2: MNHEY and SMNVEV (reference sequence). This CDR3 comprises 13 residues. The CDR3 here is CASRLRSGTEAFF. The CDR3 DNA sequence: TGTGCCAGCAGGCTAAGGTCGGGCACTGAAGCTTTCTTT.

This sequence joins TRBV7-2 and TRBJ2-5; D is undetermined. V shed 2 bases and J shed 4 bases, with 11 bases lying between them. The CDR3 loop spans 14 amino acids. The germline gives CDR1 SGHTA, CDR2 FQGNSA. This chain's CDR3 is CASSLTWQRETQYF. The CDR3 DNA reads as TGTGCCAGCAGCTTAACCTGGCAGCGAGAGACCCAGTACTTC.

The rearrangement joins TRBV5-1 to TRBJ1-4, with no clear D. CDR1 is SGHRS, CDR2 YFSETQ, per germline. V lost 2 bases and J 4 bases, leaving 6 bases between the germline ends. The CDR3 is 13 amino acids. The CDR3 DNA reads TGCGCCAGCAGCTTTTGGGTTAATGAAAAACTGTTTTTT. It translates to CASSFWVNEKLFF.